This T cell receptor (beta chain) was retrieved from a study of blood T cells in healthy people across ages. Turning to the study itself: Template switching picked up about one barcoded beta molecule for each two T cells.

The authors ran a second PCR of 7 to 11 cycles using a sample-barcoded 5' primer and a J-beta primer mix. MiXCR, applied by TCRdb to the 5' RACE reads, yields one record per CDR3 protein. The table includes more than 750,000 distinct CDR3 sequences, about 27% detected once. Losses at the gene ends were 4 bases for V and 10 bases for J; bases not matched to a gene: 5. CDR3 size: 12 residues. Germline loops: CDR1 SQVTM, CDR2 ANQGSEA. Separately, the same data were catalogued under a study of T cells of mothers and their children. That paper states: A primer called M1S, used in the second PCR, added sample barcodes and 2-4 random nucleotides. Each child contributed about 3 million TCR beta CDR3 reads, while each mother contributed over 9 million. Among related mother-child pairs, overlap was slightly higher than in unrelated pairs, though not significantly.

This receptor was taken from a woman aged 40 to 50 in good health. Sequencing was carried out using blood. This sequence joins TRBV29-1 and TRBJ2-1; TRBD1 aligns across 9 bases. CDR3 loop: CSVGQGVREQFF. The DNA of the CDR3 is TGCAGCGTTGGACAGGGGGTGAGGGAGCAGTTCTTC.